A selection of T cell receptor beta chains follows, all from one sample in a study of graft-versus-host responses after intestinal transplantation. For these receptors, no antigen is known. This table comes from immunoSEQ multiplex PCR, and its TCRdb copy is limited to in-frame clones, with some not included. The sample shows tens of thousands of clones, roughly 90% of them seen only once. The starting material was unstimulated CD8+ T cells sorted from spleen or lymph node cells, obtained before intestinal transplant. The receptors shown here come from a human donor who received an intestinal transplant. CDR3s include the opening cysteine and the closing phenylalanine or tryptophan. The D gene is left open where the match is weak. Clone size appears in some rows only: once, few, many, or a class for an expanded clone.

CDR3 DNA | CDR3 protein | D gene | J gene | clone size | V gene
TGTGCCAGCAGCCCAACAGGACCGAATCAGCCCCAGCATTTT | CASSPTGPNQPQHF | NA | TRBJ1-5 | NA | TRBV7-8
TGTGCCAGCAGTTATCCCAGGGGCGATTTGAGCTCCTACGAGCAGTACTTC | CASSYPRGDLSSYEQYF | NA | TRBJ2-7 | NA | TRBV2
TGTGCCAGCAGCTTGCGTGTACGGGACAGGGGGCTAGGAGCTTTCTTT | CASSLRVRDRGLGAFF | TRBD1 | TRBJ1-1 | NA | TRBV5-8
TGTGCCAGCACCTCCTCCGAGACTGGTTACAATGAGCAGTTCTTC | CASTSSETGYNEQFF | NA | TRBJ2-1 | NA | TRBV7-9
TGTGCCAGCAGTGGAACCACACAGGGACGGGGCACTGAAGCTTTCTTT | CASSGTTQGRGTEAFF | NA | TRBJ1-1 | NA | TRBV25-1
TGTGCCATCAGTGAGATCGGCACTGAAGCTTTCTTT | CAISEIGTEAFF | NA | TRBJ1-1 | NA | TRBV10-3
TGTGCCAGCAGTTCGTCCAGGTTGGACGAGCAGTACTTC | CASSSSRLDEQYF | NA | TRBJ2-7 | NA | TRBV28
TGTGCCAGCACCCTATTACAGGGCCCTCCGTTCTTC | CASTLLQGPPFF | NA | TRBJ2-1 | NA | TRBV2
TGCGCCAGCAGGAGTACCGCGTCTAGGAAACGGTACAATGAGCAGTTCTTC | CASRSTASRKRYNEQFF | NA | TRBJ2-1 | NA | TRBV10-1
TGTGCCAGCAGTGAAGCCAACAGGGCCCCTAATGAAAAACTGTTTTTT | CASSEANRAPNEKLFF | NA | TRBJ1-4 | NA | TRBV6-1
TGTGCCAGTAGTCGACAGGGGGCCTACGAGCAGTACTTC | CASSRQGAYEQYF | TRBD1 | TRBJ2-7 | NA | TRBV19
TGTGCCAGCAGCCAACAGAGGACTACAGATGAGCAGTTCTTC | CASSQQRTTDEQFF | NA | TRBJ2-1 | NA | TRBV4-2
TGTGCCTGGAGAGGGGCCTCCTACGAGCAGTACTTC | CAWRGASYEQYF | NA | TRBJ2-7 | NA | TRBV30
TGCGCCAGCAGCCAAATTGCAGGGCCGGCAGATACGCAGTATTTT | CASSQIAGPADTQYF | NA | TRBJ2-3 | NA | TRBV4-1
TGTGCCATCAAAGAGGGGGCGGACACTGAAGCTTTCTTT | CAIKEGADTEAFF | TRBD1 | TRBJ1-1 | NA | TRBV10-3
TGTGCCAGCACCCTGATTGGGGGAGGGCTCTCCTATGGCTACACCTTC | CASTLIGGGLSYGYTF | NA | TRBJ1-2 | NA | TRBV27
TGTGCCAGCAGCTTGAAGGGACAGGGGTACGAGCAGTACTTC | CASSLKGQGYEQYF | TRBD1 | TRBJ2-7 | NA | TRBV5-6
TGTGCCAGCAGCTTAGCGGGGGACTCCTACAATGAGCAGTTCTTC | CASSLAGDSYNEQFF | TRBD2 | TRBJ2-1 | NA | TRBV5-6
TGTGCCAGCAGTTTCCCTACCGGGGAGCTGTTTTTT | CASSFPTGELFF | NA | TRBJ2-2 | NA | TRBV25-1
TGTGCCAGCAGCCCGGGAGGCGCTAGAAACTACGAGCAGTACTTC | CASSPGGARNYEQYF | TRBD2 | TRBJ2-7 | NA | TRBV5-6
TGTGCCACCAGCAGGAAGACAGAGGCCTCCTATAATTCACCCCTCCACTTT | CATSRKTEASYNSPLHF | NA | TRBJ1-6 | NA | TRBV15
TGTGCCAGCAGTTGGGGGCGAGACTACGAGCAGTACTTC | CASSWGRDYEQYF | NA | TRBJ2-7 | NA | TRBV27
TGCAGCGTGGCCCTACAGGGGGCTTATTATGGCTACACCTTC | CSVALQGAYYGYTF | TRBD1 | TRBJ1-2 | NA | TRBV29-1
TGTGCCAGCAGTTCCTACGACAGCTACGAGCAGTACTTC | CASSSYDSYEQYF | NA | TRBJ2-7 | once | TRBV27
TGTGCCAGCAGCCAAGAGACAGGGGGCTCCTACGAGCAGTACTTC | CASSQETGGSYEQYF | TRBD1 | TRBJ2-7 | NA | TRBV4-2
TGTGCCAGCAGGAAAGAGCAGGGGGACGGAAACATTCAGTACTTC | CASRKEQGDGNIQYF | TRBD1 | TRBJ2-4 | once | TRBV2
TGTGCCAGCAGTTTAACCCCGGGACAGGGGGCTGGCTACACCTTC | CASSLTPGQGAGYTF | TRBD1 | TRBJ1-2 | NA | TRBV27
TGCGCCAGCAGTCCCATCGGGCGGGAGAACACCGGGGAGCTGTTTTTT | CASSPIGRENTGELFF | NA | TRBJ2-2 | once | TRBV5-1
TGTGCCACCGAGGGGGGGATCAGGAGCAATCAGCCCCAGCATTTT | CATEGGIRSNQPQHF | NA | TRBJ1-5 | NA | TRBV28